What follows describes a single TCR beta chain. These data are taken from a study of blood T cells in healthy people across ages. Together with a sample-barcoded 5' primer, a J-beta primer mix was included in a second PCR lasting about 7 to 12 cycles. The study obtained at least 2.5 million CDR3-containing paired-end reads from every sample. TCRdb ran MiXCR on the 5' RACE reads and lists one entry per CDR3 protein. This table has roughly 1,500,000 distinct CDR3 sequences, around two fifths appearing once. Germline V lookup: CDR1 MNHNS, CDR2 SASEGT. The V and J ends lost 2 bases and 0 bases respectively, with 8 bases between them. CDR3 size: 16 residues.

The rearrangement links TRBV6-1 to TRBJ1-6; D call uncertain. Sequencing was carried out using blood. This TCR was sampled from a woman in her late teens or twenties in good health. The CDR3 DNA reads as TGTGCCAGCAGTGAACCAGTGAGCTCCTATAATTCACCCCTCCACTTT. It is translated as CASSEPVSSYNSPLHF.